The 23 T cell receptor beta chains listed next were all sequenced from one sample in a study of blood T cell repertoires in COVID-19. Assay: immunoSEQ multiplex PCR; the TCRdb copy retains only in-frame clones and omits some. The table records approximately 260,000 clones, 80% to 90% of them present only once. Sample: peripheral blood. The receptor source for this set is a woman between 65 and 79 years old with acute or convalescent COVID-19.

The V call is TRBV7-8, the J call TRBJ1-5; possible D gene TRBD1, 6 bases. Germline V lookup: CDR1 SGHVS, CDR2 FQNEAQ. There are 15 residues in the CDR3. V gave up 1 base and J gave up 4 bases, with 11 bases separating them. This chain's CDR3 is CASSLVQRGNQPQHF. In nucleotides, the CDR3 is TGTGCCAGCAGCTTAGTCCAGAGGGGGAATCAGCCCCAGCATTTT.

The J gene is TRBJ2-5, the V gene TRBV12-3 or TRBV12-4; D remains ambiguous. Trimming stripped 5 bases from V and 1 base from J, with 8 bases between. CDR3 length: 13 amino acids. Here the CDR3 DNA reads TGTGCCAGCAGTCAACAGCTCCAAGAGACCCAGTACTTC. Translated, it gives CASSQQLQETQYF.

The J gene is TRBJ1-6, the V gene TRBV19; D perhaps matches TRBD1 (6 bases). V dropped 6 bases and J dropped 7 bases, with 16 bases sitting between them. The CDR3 loop spans 15 amino acids. Germline V CDR1 and CDR2: LNHDA, SQIVND (reference sequence). This CDR3 reads CASRTGGMVNSPLHF. The CDR3 DNA is TGTGCCAGTAGAACGGGGGGCATGGTGAATTCACCCCTCCACTTT. Variable domain in full (rest from reference TRBV19 and TRBJ1-6): DGGITQSPKYLFRKEGQNVTLSCEQNLNHDAMYWYRQDPGQGLRLIYYSQIVNDFQKGDIAEGYSVSREKKESFPLTVTSAQKNPTAFYLCASRTGGMVNSPLHFGNGTRLTVT.

V gene TRBV5-4 combines with J gene TRBJ1-1; no clear D gene. The germline V gene encodes CDR1 SGHNT and CDR2 YYREEE (reference sequence). There are 15 residues in the CDR3. The germline V and J ends were trimmed by 0 bases and 12 bases, with 21 bases remaining between them. The CDR3 reads CASSLGSPRLGITFF. The DNA of the CDR3 is TGTGCCAGCAGCTTGGGGTCACCTCGCTTGGGCATAACTTTCTTT.

This chain joins TRBV5-1 and TRBJ1-3; D uncertain. The CDR3 sequence is 14 residues long. Germline V gene data show CDR1 as SGHRS and CDR2 as YFSETQ. V dropped 4 bases and J dropped 3 bases, with 11 bases sitting between them. The DNA for the CDR3 is TGCGCCAGCAGCCAAAGTTTGAGTGGAAACACCATATATTTT. Translation: CASSQSLSGNTIYF. Full variable domain (outside the CDR3, taken from reference TRBV5-1 and TRBJ1-3): KAGVTQTPRYLIKTRGQQVTLSCSPISGHRSVSWYQQTPGQGLQFLFEYFSETQRNKGNFPGRFSGRQFSNSRSEMNVSTLELGDSALYLCASSQSLSGNTIYFGEGSWLTVV.

V is TRBV4-1 and J is TRBJ2-2; TRBD1 aligns across 7 bases. The CDR3 is made up of 13 amino acids. Per germline, CDR1 MGHRA and CDR2 YSYEKL. With 4 bases clipped from V and 5 bases from J, the junction kept 1 base outside the gene matches. In nucleotides, the CDR3 is TGCGCCAGCAGCCGGACAGGAACCGGGGAGCTGTTTTTT. This gives the protein CASSRTGTGELFF.

This rearrangement joins TRBV20-1 to TRBJ2-7; tentative D call: TRBD2 (6 bases). V lost 6 bases, J lost 9 bases, and 15 bases lay in between. Germline loops: CDR1 DFQATT, CDR2 SNEGSKA (reference sequence). The CDR3 has 11 residues. This chain's CDR3 is CSASKLGGQYF. CDR3 bases: TGCAGTGCCAGTAAATTGGGGGGGCAGTACTTC.

V usage is TRBV15 and J usage is TRBJ1-1; possible D gene TRBD1, 6 bases. CDR1 LNHNV and CDR2 YYDKDF come from the germline V gene (reference sequence). The CDR3 sequence is 15 residues long. Trimming removed 0 bases from V and 11 bases from J, with 19 bases in between. The DNA of the CDR3 is TGTGCCACCAGCAGAGACAGGACGAGGGGGTTCAGCGCTTTCTTT. Its translation: CATSRDRTRGFSAFF.

CDR3 nucleotide sequence: TGCGCCAGCAGCCGCACAGGGGTCGGTGGCTACACCTTC. It yields the protein CASSRTGVGGYTF. The chain is built from TRBV5-1 and TRBJ1-2; TRBD1 agrees at 7 bases. Germline V gene data show CDR1 as SGHRS and CDR2 as YFSETQ. With 4 bases clipped from V and 7 bases from J, the junction kept 7 bases outside the gene matches. The CDR3 sequence is 13 residues long.

V and J are TRBV3-1 (or the pseudogene TRBV3-2) and TRBJ2-3, with a possible D match to TRBD2 (6 bases). This CDR3 spans 16 amino acids. From germline, CDR1 is LGHDT and CDR2 YNNKEL (reference sequence). Trimming removed 1 base from V and 6 bases from J, with 17 bases in between. The CDR3 nucleotides are TGTGCCAGCAGCCAAGTTTCGCGGGGCTTTAGTGATACGCAGTATTTT. Protein sequence: CASSQVSRGFSDTQYF.

The chain couples TRBV6-5 to TRBJ2-7; TRBD1 matches 11 bases. Trimming removed 6 bases from V and 0 bases from J; junction bases left unmatched: 4. The germline CDR1 and CDR2 sequences are MNHEY and SVGAGI. The CDR3 covers 15 residues. CDR3: CASRLGTGGSYEQYF. CDR3 coding DNA: TGTGCCAGCAGACTAGGGACAGGGGGCTCCTACGAGCAGTACTTC.

This chain joins TRBV9 and TRBJ2-1, with 7 bases identical to TRBD2. The CDR3 has 15 amino acids. The germline V gene encodes CDR1 SGDLS and CDR2 YYNGEE. V lost 3 bases, J lost 0 bases, and 3 bases stayed unmatched. CDR3 amino acids: CASSAGGSSYNEQFF. Written as DNA, the CDR3 is TGTGCCAGCAGCGCGGGGGGTAGCTCCTACAATGAGCAGTTCTTC.

The CDR3 DNA sequence: TGTGCCAGTAGTATCCTTCCGGGGTACGAGCAGTACTTC. Its protein product is CASSILPGYEQYF. The J gene is TRBJ2-7, the V gene TRBV19, with D maybe TRBD2 (5 bases). This CDR3 has 13 residues. Trimming cost V 3 bases and J 4 bases, with 10 bases left between them. The germline V gene has CDR1 LNHDA and CDR2 SQIVND (reference sequence).

V gene TRBV7-9 combines with J gene TRBJ2-7, with 10 nucleotides matching TRBD2. Per germline, CDR1 SEHNR and CDR2 FQNEAQ (reference sequence). V gave up 7 bases and J gave up 6 bases; unmatched junction bases: 9. The CDR3 consists of 14 residues. CDR3 sequence reads: CASNQAGGRSEQYF. The CDR3 DNA is TGTGCCAGCAATCAAGCGGGGGGGCGGAGCGAGCAGTACTTC. The entire variable domain, with the rest obtained from reference TRBV7-9 and TRBJ2-7, is as follows: DTGVSQNPRHKITKRGQNVTFRCDPISEHNRLYWYRQTLGQGPEFLTYFQNEAQLEKSRLLSDRFSAERPKGSFSTLEIQRTEQGDSAMYLCASNQAGGRSEQYFGPGTRLTVT.

This clone was counted only a few times. The V gene is TRBV4-1, the J gene TRBJ1-2; D not certain. Trimming shortened V by 1 base and J by 4 bases, and 13 bases separated the two germline ends. The CDR3 extends over 15 amino acids. Germline CDR1 MGHRA, CDR2 YSYEKL. The CDR3 DNA is TGCGCCAGCAGCCAAGGCGAGGGATTAGGCTATGGCTACACCTTC. Encoded protein: CASSQGEGLGYGYTF.

The rearrangement joins TRBV6-4 to TRBJ2-3, with a possible D match to TRBD2 (6 bases). Germline V lookup: CDR1 MRHNA, CDR2 SNTAGT. V lost 5 bases and J 0 bases, leaving 12 bases between the germline ends. The length of the CDR3 is 15 residues. CDR3 amino acids: CASSPGDSSTDTQYF. The CDR3 nucleotides read TGTGCCAGCAGTCCGGGGGACTCTAGCACAGATACGCAGTATTTT.

The chain is built from TRBV7-9 and TRBJ1-2; D call uncertain. The CDR3 covers 14 residues. V lost 1 base, J lost 7 bases, and 13 bases lay in between. Germline V gene sequence: CDR1 SEHNR, CDR2 FQNEAQ (reference sequence). The CDR3 DNA is TGTGCCAGCAGCTTAGACCCCCTACGTCCTGGCTACACCTTC. This encodes CASSLDPLRPGYTF.

The V gene is TRBV29-1, the J gene TRBJ1-1, with D tentatively TRBD1 (5 bases). From germline, CDR1 is SQVTM and CDR2 ANQGSEA. The CDR3 contains 12 residues. The V gene lost 6 bases and the J gene lost 7 bases, with 15 bases spanning the gap. CDR3 nucleotides: TGCAGCGTATTCCAGGGTATCGGTGAAGCTTTCTTT. It encodes CSVFQGIGEAFF.

This clone has more than one count but fewer than ten. The V gene is TRBV29-1, the J gene TRBJ1-2; TRBD1 is a possible D gene (5 bases). The CDR3 covers 12 residues. CDR1 is SQVTM and CDR2 is ANQGSEA in the germline V gene. V was shortened by 5 bases and J by 2 bases, with 9 bases between the two germline ends. CDR3 amino acids: CSVYDRNYGYTF. As DNA, the CDR3 is TGCAGCGTTTACGACAGAAACTATGGCTACACCTTC.

The chain employs TRBV2 and TRBJ1-5, with TRBD1 identical over 11 bases. The ends lost 6 bases at V and 7 bases at J; junction bases unmatched: 2. Germline CDR1 reads SNHLY; CDR2 reads FYNNEI. The CDR3 is 13 amino acids. CDR3 sequence (DNA): TGTGCCAGCAGGGGGGACAGGGGGCAGCCCCAGCATTTT. Translated: CASRGDRGQPQHF.

This chain links TRBV2 with TRBJ1-6; 10 bases are shared with TRBD1. With V trimmed by 6 bases and J by 10 bases, 6 bases remained unmatched. The germline V gene has CDR1 SNHLY and CDR2 FYNNEI. This CDR3 contains 14 residues. The DNA of the CDR3 is TGTGCCAGCAGCGCGGGACAGGGGAGATCACCCCTCCACTTT. Amino acid sequence: CASSAGQGRSPLHF.

The chain couples TRBV29-1 to TRBJ1-1; TRBD1 agrees at 9 bases. CDR3 length: 15 amino acids. Germline V gives CDR1 SQVTM, CDR2 ANQGSEA. Trimming cost V 4 bases and J 5 bases; bases outside gene matches: 11. The CDR3 nucleotides are TGCAGCGTTGCGGGGTCTACAGGGGGCAATACTGAAGCTTTCTTT. Amino acid sequence: CSVAGSTGGNTEAFF.

This chain joins TRBV12-3 or TRBV12-4 and TRBJ2-5, with TRBD2 matching over 7 bases. CDR3 length equals 12 residues. V trimming: 1 base; J trimming: 11 bases; junction bases outside the gene matches: 4. The CDR3 spells CASSLVSRGQYF. The CDR3 nucleotides read TGTGCCAGCAGTTTAGTTTCGCGGGGGCAGTACTTC.